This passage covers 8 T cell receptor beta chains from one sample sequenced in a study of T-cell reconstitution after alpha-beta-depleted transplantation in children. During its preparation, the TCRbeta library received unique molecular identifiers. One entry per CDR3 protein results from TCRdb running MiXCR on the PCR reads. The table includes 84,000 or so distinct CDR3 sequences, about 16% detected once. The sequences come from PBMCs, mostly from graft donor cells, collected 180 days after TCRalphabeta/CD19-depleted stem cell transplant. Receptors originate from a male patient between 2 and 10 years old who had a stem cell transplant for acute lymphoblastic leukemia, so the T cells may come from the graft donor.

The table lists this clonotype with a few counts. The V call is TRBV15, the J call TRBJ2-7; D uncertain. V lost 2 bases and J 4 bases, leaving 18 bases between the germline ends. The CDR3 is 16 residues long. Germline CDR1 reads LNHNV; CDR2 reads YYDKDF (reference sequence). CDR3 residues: CATSRWKGPIQYEQYF. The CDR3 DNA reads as TGTGCCACCAGCAGATGGAAGGGCCCAATTCAATACGAGCAGTACTTC.

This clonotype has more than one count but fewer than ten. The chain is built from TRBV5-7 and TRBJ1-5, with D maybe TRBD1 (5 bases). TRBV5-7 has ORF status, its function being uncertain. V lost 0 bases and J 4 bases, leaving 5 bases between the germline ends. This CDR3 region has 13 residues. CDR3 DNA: TGTGCCAGCAGCTTGGGACAGAATCAGCCCCAGCATTTT. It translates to CASSLGQNQPQHF.

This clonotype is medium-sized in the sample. CDR3 loop: CASSVMSATFYEQYF. CDR3 coding DNA: TGTGCCAGCAGTGTTATGTCCGCCACATTCTACGAGCAGTACTTC. This chain connects TRBV27 to TRBJ2-7, with no clear D. With 5 bases removed from V and 3 bases from J, the gap between germline ends came to 17 bases. This CDR3 spans 15 amino acids. Germline V gene sequence: CDR1 MNHEY, CDR2 SMNVEV (reference sequence).

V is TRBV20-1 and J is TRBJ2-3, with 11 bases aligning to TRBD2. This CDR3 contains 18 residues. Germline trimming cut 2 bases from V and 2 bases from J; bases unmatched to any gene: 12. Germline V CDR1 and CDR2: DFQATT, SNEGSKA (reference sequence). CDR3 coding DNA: TGCAGTGCTAGACCAGGGGCTAGCGGGGGGCCCTTCACAGATACGCAGTATTTT. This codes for CSARPGASGGPFTDTQYF.

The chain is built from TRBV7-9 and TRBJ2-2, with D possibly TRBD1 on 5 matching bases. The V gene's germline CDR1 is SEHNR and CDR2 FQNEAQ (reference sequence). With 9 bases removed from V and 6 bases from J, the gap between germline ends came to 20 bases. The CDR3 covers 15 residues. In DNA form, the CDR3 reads TGTGCCAGTCGAGTCCCAAGACAGATCGCCGGGGAGCTGTTTTTT. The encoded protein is CASRVPRQIAGELFF.

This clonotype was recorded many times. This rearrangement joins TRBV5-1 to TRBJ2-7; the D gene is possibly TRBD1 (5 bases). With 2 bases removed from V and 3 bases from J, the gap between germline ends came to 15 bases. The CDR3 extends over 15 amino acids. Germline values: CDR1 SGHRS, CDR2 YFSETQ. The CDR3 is CASSFPVWGNYEQYF. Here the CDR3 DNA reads TGCGCCAGCAGCTTCCCCGTTTGGGGCAACTACGAGCAGTACTTC.

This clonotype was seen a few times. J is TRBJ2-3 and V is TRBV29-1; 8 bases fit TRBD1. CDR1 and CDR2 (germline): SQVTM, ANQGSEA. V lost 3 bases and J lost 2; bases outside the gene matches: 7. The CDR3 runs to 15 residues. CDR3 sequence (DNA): TGCAGCGTTGATTACCCAGGGGGCTTCACAGATACGCAGTATTTT. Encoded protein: CSVDYPGGFTDTQYF.

The CDR3 coding sequence is TGTGCCAGCACGAGGAACACCGGGGAGCTGTTTTTT. Its translation is CASTRNTGELFF. The chain joins TRBV7-9 to TRBJ2-2; D is unclear. The CDR3 is 12 residues long. Germline CDR1 SEHNR, CDR2 FQNEAQ (reference sequence). Trimming took off 7 bases at V and 1 base at J, with 4 bases between the two ends.